The 15 T cell receptor beta chains given below trace back to one sample, sequenced in a study of blood T cell repertoires in COVID-19. Sequencing was performed with immunoSEQ multiplex PCR; in TCRdb, only in-frame clones are kept and a portion is missing. Of some 240,000 clones listed, approximately 88% are singletons. Sequenced: peripheral blood. The receptors derive from a man aged 55-75 years who had recovered from COVID-19.

The chain combines TRBV19 with TRBJ1-2, with a weak D call TRBD1 (5 bases). Germline-derived CDR1 and CDR2 are LNHDA and SQIVND (reference sequence). CDR3 length equals 13 residues. With 3 bases removed from V and 8 bases from J, the gap between germline ends came to 13 bases. The DNA of the CDR3 is TGTGCCAGTAGTATCGGGTACAACAGGGGCTACACCTTC. This encodes CASSIGYNRGYTF.

J is TRBJ2-2 and V is TRBV11-2; 11 bases match TRBD2. Germline values: CDR1 SGHAT, CDR2 FQNNGV. This CDR3 has 15 residues. V lost 5 bases, J lost 5 bases, and 4 bases stayed unmatched. CDR3: CASSGRLAGTGELFF. The CDR3 DNA reads as TGTGCCAGCAGCGGTCGACTAGCGGGGACCGGGGAGCTGTTTTTT.

The V call is TRBV20-1, the J call TRBJ2-7; TRBD1 matches at 11 bases. V shed 3 bases, J shed 5 bases, and the junction held 6 bases outside the gene matches. The CDR3 loop spans 14 amino acids. CDR1 DFQATT and CDR2 SNEGSKA come from the germline V gene (reference sequence). The CDR3 spells CSASLGQGAHEQYF. The CDR3 region has the DNA TGCAGTGCTAGTCTCGGACAGGGGGCCCACGAGCAGTACTTC.

This clone has only a few counts. This sequence joins TRBV2 and TRBJ2-3; the D gene is possibly TRBD1 (6 bases). The CDR3 length is 15 residues. V was clipped by 6 bases and J by 3 bases, with 16 bases between them. Per the germline V gene, CDR1 is SNHLY and CDR2 is FYNNEI. The chain's CDR3 is CASSRDTPRTDTQYF. Here the CDR3 DNA reads TGTGCCAGCAGCCGGGACACCCCTAGGACAGATACGCAGTATTTT. Using reference TRBV2 and TRBJ2-3 for the parts outside the CDR3, the full variable domain is EPEVTQTPSHQVTQMGQEVILRCVPISNHLYFYWYRQILGQKVEFLVSFYNNEISEKSEIFDDQFSVERPDGSNFTLKIRSTKLEDSAMYFCASSRDTPRTDTQYFGPGTRLTVL.

The V gene is TRBV9, the J gene TRBJ2-7; D remains unclear. The ends were cut back, 0 bases at V and 1 base at J, with 11 bases in the middle. CDR1 is SGDLS and CDR2 is YYNGEE in the germline V gene. CDR3 length equals 15 residues. This CDR3 reads CASSVGAESSYEQYF. The CDR3 bases are TGTGCCAGCAGCGTAGGGGCAGAGAGTTCCTACGAGCAGTACTTC.

A remark on this clone: Other DNA sequences in this specimen translate into the identical CDR3. V is TRBV3-1 (or the pseudogene TRBV3-2) and J is TRBJ1-5; D unresolved. Trimming pared 1 base from V and 4 bases from J, leaving 11 bases between. The CDR3 is 15 amino acids. Germline CDR1 and CDR2: LGHDT and YNNKEL (reference sequence). The CDR3: CASSQGVGGNQPQHF. CDR3 DNA sequence: TGTGCCAGCAGCCAAGGGGTGGGAGGAAATCAGCCCCAGCATTTT.

The CDR3 region is CASSENSMNTEAFF. The CDR3, as DNA: TGCGCCAGCAGCGAGAACAGCATGAACACTGAAGCTTTCTTT. This chain joins TRBV5-1 and TRBJ1-1; D is unclear. The germline V gene has CDR1 SGHRS and CDR2 YFSETQ. The CDR3 runs 14 residues. The V end lost 4 bases, the J end lost 0 bases, and 10 bases lay between the germline ends.

This rearrangement joins TRBV5-1 to TRBJ2-7, with 9 bases matching TRBD2. V was clipped by 5 bases and J by 3 bases; unmatched bases: 6. The germline gives CDR1 SGHRS, CDR2 YFSETQ. The CDR3 sequence is 14 residues long. This CDR3 reads CASRAGGANYEQYF. CDR3 bases: TGCGCCAGCAGAGCGGGAGGAGCTAACTACGAGCAGTACTTC. Full variable domain (rest looked up from reference TRBV5-1 and TRBJ2-7): KAGVTQTPRYLIKTRGQQVTLSCSPISGHRSVSWYQQTPGQGLQFLFEYFSETQRNKGNFPGRFSGRQFSNSRSEMNVSTLELGDSALYLCASRAGGANYEQYFGPGTRLTVT.

This chain uses TRBV7-8 with TRBJ1-1; 7 bases align to TRBD1. The CDR3 length is 15 residues. V gave up 1 base and J gave up 2 bases; unmatched junction bases: 4. Germline values: CDR1 SGHVS, CDR2 FQNEAQ. CDR3 in DNA: TGTGCCAGCAGCTTAGGGAGGGGGCGCAACACTGAAGCTTTCTTT. Protein sequence: CASSLGRGRNTEAFF.

This clone was found once. In nucleotides, the CDR3 is TGTGCCAGCAGCTTAGGCTCACAGGGTGGAAACACCATATATTTT. This translates into CASSLGSQGGNTIYF. V and J are TRBV11-2 and TRBJ1-3, with D possibly being TRBD1 (6 bases). Germline loops: CDR1 SGHAT, CDR2 FQNNGV. The V gene lost 1 base and the J gene lost 3 bases, with 10 bases spanning the gap. The CDR3 extends over 15 amino acids. The complete variable domain, with remaining parts taken from reference TRBV11-2 and TRBJ1-3, reads EAGVAQSPRYKIIEKRQSVAFWCNPISGHATLYWYQQILGQGPKLLIQFQNNGVVDDSQLPKDRFSAERLKGVDSTLKIQPAKLEDSAVYLCASSLGSQGGNTIYFGEGSWLTVV.

The chain has TRBV19 and TRBJ2-5, with D perhaps matching TRBD2 (5 bases). Germline CDR1 is LNHDA and CDR2 is SQIVND (reference sequence). CDR3 length: 15 residues. V lost 1 base to trimming and J lost 1 base, with 10 bases between them. The CDR3 DNA reads TGTGCCAGTAGTATAGTGAGGAGCGGCCAAGAGACCCAGTACTTC. It specifies CASSIVRSGQETQYF. Complete variable domain (other parts from reference TRBV19 and TRBJ2-5): DGGITQSPKYLFRKEGQNVTLSCEQNLNHDAMYWYRQDPGQGLRLIYYSQIVNDFQKGDIAEGYSVSREKKESFPLTVTSAQKNPTAFYLCASSIVRSGQETQYFGPGTRLLVL.

The rearrangement uses TRBV5-8 and TRBJ1-5; 11 positions match TRBD1. The CDR3 covers 16 residues. Germline CDR1 SGHTS, CDR2 YDEGEE. With V trimmed by 4 bases and J by 5 bases, 8 bases remained unmatched. Here the CDR3 DNA reads TGTGCCAGCAGCCCGAGGACAGGGGGCTGGCATCAGCCCCAGCATTTT. Its protein is CASSPRTGGWHQPQHF.

A few counts support this clone. CDR3 region: CASSSQDRAASYEQYF. In DNA form, the CDR3 reads TGTGCCAGCAGTTCACAGGATAGGGCTGCAAGCTACGAGCAGTACTTC. The rearrangement uses TRBV6-2 or TRBV6-3 and TRBJ2-7; D perhaps matches TRBD1 (5 bases). V was trimmed by 4 bases and J by 3 bases, leaving 19 bases between them. The germline V gene has CDR1 MNHEY and CDR2 SVGEGT. The CDR3 consists of 16 residues.

The rearrangement uses TRBV4-1 and TRBJ2-7; 7 positions match TRBD2. The germline gives CDR1 MGHRA, CDR2 YSYEKL. J was trimmed by 2 bases and V by 0 bases; bases with no gene match: 1. The length of the CDR3 is 14 residues. The CDR3 is CASSQEGGAYEQYF. The CDR3 DNA follows: TGCGCCAGCAGCCAAGAGGGGGGGGCCTACGAGCAGTACTTC.

The chain carries TRBV7-9 and TRBJ2-7; D possibly corresponds to TRBD2 (5 bases). CDR1 and CDR2 (germline): SEHNR, FQNEAQ (reference sequence). CDR3 size: 15 residues. V was pared by 5 bases and J by 0 bases, with 14 bases between. CDR3 DNA: TGTGCCAGCAGCCCCGAGGGAGCCAGCTCCTACGAGCAGTACTTC. Protein product: CASSPEGASSYEQYF.